One sample yielded the 30 T cell receptor beta chains listed below, sequenced in a study of blood T cell repertoires in COVID-19. Sequencing was performed with immunoSEQ multiplex PCR; in TCRdb, only in-frame clones are kept and a portion is missing. Here the sample spans about 250,000 clones, roughly nine tenths being singletons. The sequencing sample was made of PBMCs or T cells enriched from blood (not recorded which). The receptors were sampled from a woman under 30 who had recovered from COVID-19.

V usage is TRBV5-4 and J usage is TRBJ1-1, with D tentatively TRBD1 (5 bases). From germline, CDR1 is SGHNT and CDR2 YYREEE (reference sequence). V shed 7 bases and J shed 0 bases, with 13 bases lying between them. This CDR3 spans 14 amino acids. For the CDR3, the DNA is TGTGCCAGCTTCCTGTGGGGCGTGAACACTGAAGCTTTCTTT. This codes for CASFLWGVNTEAFF.

This sequence joins TRBV6-4 and TRBJ1-2; TRBD1 matches 9 bases. J lost 7 bases, V lost 2 bases, and 5 bases had no gene match. Germline loops: CDR1 MRHNA, CDR2 SNTAGT. The CDR3 length is 14 residues. The CDR3 DNA reads as TGTGCCAGCAGTGACCGGGACAGGGCTAGTGGCTACACCTTC. Protein sequence: CASSDRDRASGYTF.

The CDR3 protein is CASSFRGEAYEQYF. The CDR3 DNA sequence: TGTGCCAGCAGTTTTCGGGGGGAGGCCTACGAGCAGTACTTC. The chain links TRBV27 to TRBJ2-7; 7 nucleotides agree with TRBD2. This CDR3 spans 14 amino acids. Germline assignment: CDR1 MNHEY and CDR2 SMNVEV (reference sequence). V lost 3 bases to trimming and J lost 2 bases; unmatched junction nucleotides: 4.

The rearrangement links TRBV4-2 to TRBJ2-3; TRBD2 matches at 7 bases. J gave up 1 base and V 2 bases, and 3 bases lay outside the gene matches. The germline V gene has CDR1 LGHNA and CDR2 YNFKEQ. The CDR3 extends over 15 amino acids. Here the CDR3 reads CASSQQSGGTDTQYF. The CDR3 DNA is TGTGCCAGCAGCCAACAGAGCGGGGGCACAGATACGCAGTATTTT.

The V call is TRBV11-3, the J call TRBJ2-3; perhaps TRBD1 as D (5 bases). Looked up from germline, CDR1 is SGHNT and CDR2 is YENEEA. Trimming left V 2 bases short and J 2 bases short, with 11 bases between. The length of the CDR3 is 15 residues. In nucleotides, the CDR3 is TGTGCCAGCAGCTTACAGGGCTTGAACACAGATACGCAGTATTTT. This encodes CASSLQGLNTDTQYF.

This clone was seen more than once but under ten times. The chain uses TRBV3-1 (or the pseudogene TRBV3-2) and TRBJ2-3, with TRBD2 identical over 8 bases. Germline V gene data show CDR1 as LGHDT and CDR2 as YNNKEL (reference sequence). CDR3 length: 15 amino acids. The trim removed 5 bases at V and 5 bases at J, leaving 9 bases unmatched. Here the CDR3 reads CASSSTGGAKDTQYF. The CDR3 DNA sequence: TGTGCCAGCAGCTCAACCGGGGGGGCAAAAGATACGCAGTATTTT.

Written as DNA, the CDR3 is TGTGCCAGCAGCCCAGGGGACAGGGTCTATGGCTACACCTTC. Amino acid sequence: CASSPGDRVYGYTF. This chain joins TRBV7-9 and TRBJ1-2; 9 positions match TRBD1. The germline gives CDR1 SEHNR, CDR2 FQNEAQ (reference sequence). The V gene end was trimmed by 5 bases and the J gene end by 4 bases; junction bases not matched to a gene: 5. CDR3 length: 14 residues.

The gene calls are TRBV11-2 and TRBJ1-1, with D unresolved. The CDR3 sequence is 14 residues long. The germline V gene has CDR1 SGHAT and CDR2 FQNNGV. V dropped 2 bases and J dropped 0 bases, with 7 bases sitting between them. CDR3 in amino acids: CASSLPPMNTEAFF. DNA for the CDR3: TGTGCCAGCAGCTTACCCCCCATGAACACTGAAGCTTTCTTT.

This clone has a handful of counts. This sequence joins TRBV15 and TRBJ2-5, with TRBD2 identical over 7 bases. After removal of 1 base from V and 7 bases from J, the junction contained 3 bases not matched to a gene. Germline V gives CDR1 LNHNV, CDR2 YYDKDF (reference sequence). The CDR3 has 13 amino acids. Here the CDR3 reads CATSRGLAGTQYF. The CDR3 DNA reads TGTGCCACCAGCAGAGGACTAGCAGGGACCCAGTACTTC.

This chain joins TRBV4-1 and TRBJ2-5; D not certain. Germline V CDR1 and CDR2: MGHRA, YSYEKL. CDR3 length: 16 residues. Trimming took off 3 bases at V and 7 bases at J, with 21 bases between the two ends. The CDR3 sequence is CASSQGGLGVSGTQYF. The CDR3 DNA reads TGCGCCAGCAGCCAGGGTGGCTTAGGAGTGTCGGGGACCCAGTACTTC.

This clone was detected once. The chain is built from TRBV12-5 and TRBJ1-5; 7 positions match TRBD1. The CDR3 consists of 20 residues. V gave up 0 bases and J gave up 2 bases; unmatched junction bases: 16. Germline V CDR1 and CDR2: LGHNT, FRNRAP. The CDR3 DNA follows: TGTGCTAGTGGTTTGGTACAGGTCTCGATATACAGGGGTCGCAATCAGCCCCAGCATTTT. Translated: CASGLVQVSIYRGRNQPQHF.

In its sample, this clone was seen once. This chain uses TRBV6-1 with TRBJ1-5, with unresolved D. This CDR3 has 17 residues. Germline loops: CDR1 MNHNS, CDR2 SASEGT. V was pared by 1 base and J by 0 bases, with 13 bases between. In nucleotides, the CDR3 is TGTGCCAGCAGTGAAGTTGGGAGATCCCTTAGCAATCAGCCCCAGCATTTT. Translating it yields CASSEVGRSLSNQPQHF.

V gene TRBV5-1 combines with J gene TRBJ2-5; 7 positions match TRBD1. Trimming at V came to 5 bases and at J to 5 bases, leaving 12 bases not matched to a gene. CDR3 size: 15 residues. CDR1 and CDR2 from the germline V gene are SGHRS and YFSETQ. In DNA, the CDR3 is TGCGCCAGCAGGGCCCAACAGGGGCCGGGGGAGACCCAGTACTTC. Its protein is CASRAQQGPGETQYF.

This rearrangement joins TRBV10-3 to TRBJ2-2, with D possibly TRBD2 on 6 matching bases. This CDR3 comprises 14 residues. Germline V gene sequence: CDR1 ENHRY, CDR2 SYGVKD. V was pared by 11 bases and J by 1 base, with 14 bases between. The CDR3 loop reads CAVGGVGNTGELFF. The DNA of the CDR3 is TGTGCCGTCGGGGGTGTCGGGAACACCGGGGAGCTGTTTTTT.

The chain couples TRBV5-1 to TRBJ1-1; 8 positions match TRBD1. The J segment lost 2 bases and the V segment lost 0 bases, leaving 12 bases of the junction unmatched. The CDR3 totals 18 residues. The germline CDR1 and CDR2 sequences are SGHRS and YFSETQ. In DNA, the CDR3 is TGCGCCAGCAGCTTGGATCGTTGGACAGGGACGTTTAACACTGAAGCTTTCTTT. As protein: CASSLDRWTGTFNTEAFF.

This rearrangement joins TRBV7-8 to TRBJ1-5, with a possible D match to TRBD1 (5 bases). This CDR3 region has 14 residues. Germline V gene data show CDR1 as SGHVS and CDR2 as FQNEAQ. V was trimmed by 1 base and J by 5 bases, leaving 9 bases between them. Here the CDR3 DNA reads TGTGCCAGCAGCTTAGGCAGGGCCGATCAGCCCCAGCATTTT. Protein: CASSLGRADQPQHF.

The chain joins TRBV7-3 to TRBJ1-1, with D perhaps matching TRBD1 (5 bases). Germline V gene lookup returns CDR1 SGHTA and CDR2 FQGTGA. V lost 5 bases and J 6 bases, leaving 16 bases between the germline ends. There are 14 residues in the CDR3. The CDR3 DNA reads as TGTGCCAGCAGCACCCAGGGAGGCAGTGCTGAAGCTTTCTTT. Translating it yields CASSTQGGSAEAFF.

The rearrangement uses TRBV12-3 or TRBV12-4 and TRBJ1-1; D may be TRBD1 (6 bases). V was clipped by 3 bases and J by 3 bases, with 8 bases between them. The CDR3 runs to 13 residues. The CDR3 DNA reads as TGTGCCAGCAGTTTGGACAGCTACACTGAAGCTTTCTTT. This translates into CASSLDSYTEAFF.

The V call is TRBV7-2, the J call TRBJ1-2, with 10 bases identical to TRBD1. The CDR3 has 14 residues. With V trimmed by 5 bases and J by 5 bases, 5 bases remained unmatched. CDR1 is SGHTA and CDR2 is FQGNSA in the germline V gene. The CDR3 here is CASSRDRGQYGYTF. CDR3 in DNA: TGTGCCAGCAGCCGGGACAGGGGACAATATGGCTACACCTTC.

The chain employs TRBV29-1 and TRBJ1-1, with D possibly being TRBD1 (5 bases). This CDR3 comprises 12 residues. Trimming left V 4 bases short and J 1 base short, with 7 bases between. CDR1 SQVTM and CDR2 ANQGSEA come from the germline V gene. The CDR3 region is CSVGQTNTEAFF. CDR3 coding DNA: TGCAGCGTTGGACAGACGAACACTGAAGCTTTCTTT.

The chain recombines TRBV7-8 with TRBJ2-5; TRBD1 agrees at 8 bases. This CDR3 has 13 residues. V was pared by 6 bases and J by 4 bases, with 4 bases of the junction left unmatched. Germline V gene lookup returns CDR1 SGHVS and CDR2 FQNEAQ. CDR3 in DNA: TGTGCCAGCAGGGCAGGGGGCGTAGAGACCCAGTACTTC. The encoded protein is CASRAGGVETQYF. Filled out from reference TRBV7-8 and TRBJ2-5, the complete variable domain reads GAGVSQSPRYKVAKRGQDVALRCDPISGHVSLFWYQQALGQGPEFLTYFQNEAQLDKSGLPSDRFFAERPEGSVSTLKIQRTQQEDSAVYLCASRAGGVETQYFGPGTRLLVL.

The chain joins TRBV6-2 or TRBV6-3 to TRBJ2-7; no clear D. The CDR3 consists of 14 residues. With 2 bases removed from V and 9 bases from J, the gap between germline ends came to 17 bases. Per germline, CDR1 MNHEY and CDR2 SVGEGT. CDR3 protein: CASSYPPFVTGQYF. In DNA, the CDR3 is TGTGCCAGCAGTTACCCCCCGTTCGTAACCGGGCAGTACTTC.

This clone was seen a single time. V is TRBV4-1 and J is TRBJ1-6; 8 bases agree with TRBD1. J gave up 6 bases and V 4 bases, and 2 bases lay outside the gene matches. The CDR3 runs to 14 residues. CDR1 is MGHRA and CDR2 is YSYEKL in the germline V gene. The CDR3 is CASSLQGANSPLHF. Written as DNA, the CDR3 is TGCGCCAGCAGCCTTCAGGGGGCTAATTCACCCCTCCACTTT.

The rearrangement links TRBV30 to TRBJ1-6; TRBD1 might be the D (5 bases). The V end was cut by 5 bases, the J end by 5 bases, with 13 bases between. There are 14 residues in the CDR3. Germline loops: CDR1 GTSNPN, CDR2 SVGIG (reference sequence). The CDR3 coding sequence is TGTGCCTGGGTTGTTGGGGCCCATAATTCACCCCTCCACTTT. This gives the protein CAWVVGAHNSPLHF.

V and J are TRBV11-1 and TRBJ2-7; the D gene is possibly TRBD1 (5 bases). CDR1 and CDR2 (germline): SGHAT, FQDESV (reference sequence). The length of the CDR3 is 14 residues. The V end was cut by 8 bases, the J end by 2 bases, with 16 bases between. CDR3 bases: TGTGCCAGCCAGGGTCCCTTCGACCCCTACGAGCAGTACTTC. It specifies CASQGPFDPYEQYF.

The chain has TRBV5-6 and TRBJ1-2; D perhaps matches TRBD1 (5 bases). The germline V gene has CDR1 SGHDT and CDR2 YYEEEE. This CDR3 has 13 amino acids. Deletions cut 4 bases from V and 4 bases from J, with 11 bases between. This chain's CDR3 is CASSPGGGYGYTF. For the CDR3, the DNA is TGTGCCAGCAGCCCGGGGGGGGGCTATGGCTACACCTTC.

This sequence joins TRBV10-3 and TRBJ2-1; no firm D call. V was trimmed by 6 bases and J by 8 bases, leaving 17 bases between them. This CDR3 has 14 amino acids. CDR1 is ENHRY and CDR2 is SYGVKD in the germline V gene. The CDR3 coding sequence is TGTGCCATCAGAGGAGTAGACCCCTCGGATGAGCAGTTCTTC. As protein: CAIRGVDPSDEQFF.

This clone was picked up one time. The chain is built from TRBV29-1 and TRBJ2-2, with 7 bases aligning to TRBD2. The trim removed 1 base at V and 4 bases at J, leaving 9 bases unmatched. The CDR3 totals 16 residues. CDR1 is SQVTM and CDR2 is ANQGSEA in the germline V gene. The CDR3 sequence is CSVEVVRERGTGELFF. The CDR3, as DNA: TGCAGCGTTGAAGTGGTCAGGGAGCGGGGCACCGGGGAGCTGTTTTTT.

CDR3 protein: CASSIIGQGGNTIYF. CDR3 DNA: TGTGCCAGTAGTATTATTGGGCAGGGTGGAAACACCATATATTTT. This chain links TRBV19 with TRBJ1-3, with D tentatively TRBD1 (5 bases). The CDR3 runs to 15 residues. CDR1 and CDR2 (germline): LNHDA, SQIVND (reference sequence). V lost 3 bases to trimming and J lost 3 bases, with 12 bases between them.

The J gene is TRBJ1-2, the V gene TRBV28; D gene ambiguous. The CDR3 is made up of 14 amino acids. With 5 bases removed from V and 5 bases from J, the gap between germline ends came to 15 bases. Germline V gene lookup returns CDR1 MDHEN and CDR2 SYDVKM. CDR3 nucleotides: TGTGCCAGCAGTCCTCGTCGGACTGTTTATGGCTACACCTTC. This encodes CASSPRRTVYGYTF.